This TCR beta chain stems from a study of blood T cell repertoires in COVID-19. In the study overall: Acute and convalescent COVID-19 specimens originated in the United States, Italy and Spain.

Authors' methods: Reference gene primers were amplified, and this amplification served to estimate nucleated cell counts. Clones were sequenced by immunoSEQ multiplex PCR, and TCRdb holds only the in-frame ones, with some missing. From that table come the V and J calls and clone size; the DNA was used to work out D and trimming. This table has about 240,000 clones, approximately 90% appearing once. The germline CDR1 and CDR2 sequences are MNHEY and SVGAGI. V was shortened by 5 bases and J by 0 bases, with 10 bases between the two germline ends. The CDR3 extends over 15 amino acids. All enrollees were roughly 18 to 89 years old and from under 25 US areas. Participants' own reports of clinical history determined their cohort assignment.

The sequencing input was PBMCs or T cells enriched from blood (not recorded which). The chain employs TRBV6-5 and TRBJ1-4, with D uncertain. This TCR came from a man aged 40-49 years who had recovered from COVID-19. This CDR3 reads CASSPTVATNEKLFF. The CDR3 coding sequence is TGTGCCAGCAGTCCCACAGTCGCAACTAATGAAAAACTGTTTTTT.